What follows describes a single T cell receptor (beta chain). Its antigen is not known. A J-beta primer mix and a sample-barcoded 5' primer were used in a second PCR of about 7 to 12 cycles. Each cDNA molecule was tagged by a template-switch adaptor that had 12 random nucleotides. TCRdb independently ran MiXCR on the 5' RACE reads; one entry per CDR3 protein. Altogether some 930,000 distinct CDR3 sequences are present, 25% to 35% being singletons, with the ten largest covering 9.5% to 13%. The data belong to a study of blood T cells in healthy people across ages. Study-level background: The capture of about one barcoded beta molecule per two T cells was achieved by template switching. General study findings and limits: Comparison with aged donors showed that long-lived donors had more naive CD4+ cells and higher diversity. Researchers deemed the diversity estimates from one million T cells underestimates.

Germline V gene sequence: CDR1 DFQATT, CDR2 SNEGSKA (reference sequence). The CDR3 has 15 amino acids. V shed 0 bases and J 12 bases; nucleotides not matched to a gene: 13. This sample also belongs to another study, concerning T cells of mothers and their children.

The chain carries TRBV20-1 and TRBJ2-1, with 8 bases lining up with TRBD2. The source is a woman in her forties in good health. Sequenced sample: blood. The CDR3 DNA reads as TGCAGTGCTAGAGATGTACAGCGGGGGAAAGGAGGGCAGTTCTTC. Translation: CSARDVQRGKGGQFF.